In this sample, the clone carrying this T cell receptor (beta chain) turned up a few times. The CDR3 is 15 residues long. Per the germline V gene, CDR1 is SNHLY and CDR2 is FYNNEI. V lost 11 bases and J lost 6; bases outside the gene matches: 18. Source study methods: It was from reference gene primer amplification that nucleated cell counts were estimated. The repertoire was sequenced with immunoSEQ multiplex PCR; TCRdb's copy has only in-frame clones and lacks some. V, J and clone size were drawn from that table, and D and trimming were deduced from the DNA. The data contain some 14,000 clones, around 70% of them singletons. The data originate from a study of blood T cell repertoires in COVID-19. Study-wide context: Samples representing acute and convalescent COVID-19 were sourced from the United States, Italy and Spain. The analysed material was cDNA or gDNA that came from T cells, B-cell-depleted T cells, or PBMCs.

The TCR originated in a boy between 2 and 10 years old with active or convalescent COVID-19. V gene TRBV2 combines with J gene TRBJ1-2; 7 bases match TRBD1. Sequencing used peripheral blood. In DNA, the CDR3 is TGTGCCCGGGGGGGGACACAGGGGAAGCGGGATGGCTACACCTTC. The encoded protein is CARGGTQGKRDGYTF. The complete variable domain, with remaining parts taken from reference TRBV2 and TRBJ1-2, reads EPEVTQTPSHQVTQMGQEVILRCVPISNHLYFYWYRQILGQKVEFLVSFYNNEISEKSEIFDDQFSVERPDGSNFTLKIRSTKLEDSAMYFCARGGTQGKRDGYTFGSGTRLTVV.